This T cell receptor beta chain was retrieved from a study of OX40 agonist ivuxolimab in advanced cancers. The study's findings and limits: By week 6 at 0.1 to 3.0 mg/kg, blood CD4+ and CD8+ T cells had expanded clonally.

The table came from immunoSEQ multiplex PCR; TCRdb's copy has only in-frame clones and leaves some out. This sample has about 120,000 clones; about 93% occur once, and the top ten carry 0.15% to 0.19%. Germline-derived CDR1 and CDR2 are SGHTA and FQGTGA. Trimming removed 1 base from V and 5 bases from J; junction bases left unmatched: 8. This CDR3 has 16 residues. Concerning this clone itself: As yet, its antigen is unknown.

This receptor was taken from an adult with an advanced solid tumor such as melanoma, head and neck, liver or kidney cancer. Source: CD4+ or CD8+ T cells sorted from blood, taken in a trial of the OX40 agonist ivuxolimab. The chain employs TRBV7-3 and TRBJ2-5; 9 bases line up with TRBD2. This CDR3 is CASSLISGGSGETQYF. The CDR3 DNA reads as TGTGCCAGCAGCTTAATCAGCGGGGGGTCAGGGGAGACCCAGTACTTC.